The rows below give T cell receptor beta chains drawn from one sample of a study of CD8+CD57+ T cells in acquired aplastic anemia. Each CDR3 protein is one row after TCRdb ran MiXCR on the reads. The data contain more than 250,000 distinct CDR3 sequences, 45% to 65% of them singletons. Sequenced material: sorted CD4+, CD8+, or CD8+CD57+ T cells (not recorded which) from PBMCs. These receptors originate from a human donor with severe aplastic anemia or a healthy control (not recorded which). Each CDR3 is given with its conserved first and last residue.

j_call,v_call,cdr3_aa
TRBJ1-6,TRBV7-9,CASSQVVGSPLHF
TRBJ1-4,TRBV25-1,CASTRSATPSTNEKLFF
TRBJ2-6,TRBV24-1,CATSDPGQGAGANVLTF
TRBJ2-3,TRBV7-8,CGSLKGRGRGDTQYF
TRBJ1-4,TRBV9,CASSSQRPKDEKLFF
TRBJ2-2,TRBV9,CASSVVMGQGNTGELLF
TRBJ2-7,TRBV20-1,CSASGAGTNDEQYF
TRBJ1-5,TRBV10-3,CAISGATRDQPQHF
TRBJ2-3,TRBV4-3,CASSVDSGNTDTQYF
TRBJ2-5,TRBV10-3,CAISEGTSGGPQETQYF
TRBJ1-1,TRBV6-5,CASSYSWVDEAFF
TRBJ2-7,TRBV9,CASSVGQGLYEQYF